Listed below are T cell receptor beta chains from one sample, sequenced in a study of cytomegalovirus exposure and HLA in healthy donors. The assay was immunoSEQ multiplex PCR, and TCRdb's table has in-frame clones only and misses some. The data hold about 110,000 clones, with approximately 70% observed a single time. Sequenced sample: PBMCs. Source of these receptors: a man aged 30 to 45 in good health and CMV-seropositive. The CDR3 runs from the conserved cysteine through the conserved F or W. The order of the fields is J gene, clone size, D gene, V gene, CDR3 protein, CDR3 DNA. The D gene is left open where the match is weak. Expanded clones get a size class; other rows say once, few or many, or leave the size out.

TRBJ1-4 NA TRBD1 TRBV10-3 CAISEDRVGEKLFF TGTGCCATCAGTGAGGACAGGGTGGGAGAAAAACTGTTTTTT
TRBJ2-2 NA NA TRBV10-3 CAISGTAMTGELFF TGTGCCATCAGTGGGACAGCGATGACCGGGGAGCTGTTTTTT
TRBJ1-1 NA TRBD1 TRBV5-1 CASSGGQGARPVLTEAFF TGCGCCAGCAGCGGCGGACAGGGGGCGCGACCTGTCCTCACTGAAGCTTTCTTT
TRBJ2-3 NA NA TRBV5-1 CASSGGSPTSTDTQYF TGCGCCAGCAGCGGGGGGAGTCCCACTAGCACAGATACGCAGTATTTT
TRBJ1-2 few TRBD1 TRBV7-9 CASSADRADYGYTF TGTGCCAGCAGCGCGGACAGGGCTGACTATGGCTACACCTTC
TRBJ2-7 few NA TRBV19 CASSISVSYEQYF TGTGCCAGTAGTATATCCGTCTCCTACGAGCAGTACTTC
TRBJ2-3 NA TRBD1 TRBV18 CASSPDRSLGTQYF TGTGCCAGCTCACCGGACAGGTCGCTGGGGACGCAGTATTTT
TRBJ1-1 NA NA TRBV14 CASSQDLRYTEAFF TGTGCCAGCAGCCAAGATCTGCGGTACACTGAAGCTTTCTTT
TRBJ2-2 NA TRBD1 TRBV29-1 CSVEGTGLTGELFF TGCAGCGTTGAGGGGACAGGGCTCACCGGGGAGCTGTTTTTT
TRBJ1-5 once NA TRBV2 CASSVSVNQPQHF TGTGCCAGCAGTGTGAGTGTCAATCAGCCCCAGCATTTT
TRBJ2-4 NA NA TRBV6-1 CASSEIQDLAKNIQYF TGTGCCAGCAGTGAAATCCAGGATCTAGCCAAAAACATTCAGTACTTC
TRBJ1-1 NA NA TRBV27 CASSPGIQNTEAFF TGTGCCAGCAGCCCCGGGATCCAGAACACTGAAGCTTTCTTT
TRBJ2-1 NA NA TRBV19 CATSRTDNEQFF TGTGCCACCTCCCGGACTGACAATGAGCAGTTCTTC
TRBJ2-5 NA TRBD2 TRBV4-3 CASSQDMAGGGLGETQYF TGCGCCAGCAGCCAAGATATGGCGGGAGGAGGGCTAGGGGAGACCCAGTACTTC
TRBJ2-5 NA TRBD1 TRBV19 CASGTGESETQYF TGTGCCTCAGGGACAGGGGAGAGTGAGACCCAGTACTTC
TRBJ2-3 NA TRBD2 TRBV4-3 CASSQPQLAGEDTQYF TGCGCCAGCAGCCAACCACAACTAGCGGGAGAAGATACGCAGTATTTT
TRBJ1-5 few TRBD1 TRBV6-6 CASDTGDSNQPQHF TGTGCCAGCGACACAGGGGATAGCAATCAGCCCCAGCATTTT
TRBJ2-3 NA TRBD2 TRBV10-3 CAIKSSGGADTQYF TGTGCCATCAAATCTAGCGGGGGGGCAGATACGCAGTATTTT
TRBJ2-3 NA TRBD2 TRBV6-5 CASSYSSSGGTDTQYF TGTGCCAGCAGTTACTCGTCTAGCGGGGGCACAGATACGCAGTATTTT
TRBJ1-1 few TRBD1 TRBV4-3 CASSRGQASNTEAFF TGCGCCAGCAGCCGTGGACAGGCGTCGAACACTGAAGCTTTCTTT
TRBJ1-4 NA TRBD1 TRBV4-1 CASSQAPGQGNEKLFF TGCGCCAGCAGCCAAGCACCGGGACAGGGAAATGAAAAACTGTTTTTT
TRBJ1-1 NA TRBD1 TRBV25-1 CASSNPGQGDTEAFF TGTGCCAGCAGCAACCCGGGACAGGGAGATACTGAAGCTTTCTTT
TRBJ1-2 few TRBD1 TRBV2 CASSERDRGNYGYTF TGTGCCAGCAGCGAAAGGGACAGGGGGAACTATGGCTACACCTTC
TRBJ2-1 NA TRBD1 TRBV6-1 CASSGRRTGAYNEQFF TGTGCCAGCAGTGGGCGTAGGACAGGGGCTTACAATGAGCAGTTCTTC
TRBJ2-1 NA TRBD2 TRBV5-1 CASSLGTSDYNEQFF TGCGCCAGCAGCTTAGGGACTAGCGACTACAATGAGCAGTTCTTC
TRBJ2-5 NA NA TRBV29-1 CSGKPGARETQYF TGCAGCGGGAAGCCAGGGGCCCGAGAGACCCAGTACTTC
TRBJ1-2 NA TRBD1 TRBV5-6 CASSSLVIQGIEANYGYTF TGTGCCAGCAGCTCATTGGTTATACAGGGGATCGAGGCTAACTATGGCTACACCTTC
TRBJ1-1 few NA TRBV7-3 CASSYYQGNTEAFF TGTGCCAGCAGCTATTATCAGGGCAACACTGAAGCTTTCTTT
TRBJ1-5 NA TRBD1 TRBV6-1 CASSTDRGSNQPQHF TGTGCCAGCAGTACTGACAGGGGTAGCAATCAGCCCCAGCATTTT
TRBJ2-5 once TRBD1 TRBV7-9 CASSLWDSVRPYF TGTGCCAGCAGCTTATGGGACAGCGTACGTCCGTACTTC
TRBJ2-1 NA NA TRBV21-1 CASKRGQGPYNEQFF TGTGCCAGCAAAAGGGGGCAGGGGCCCTACAATGAGCAGTTCTTC
TRBJ1-6 few NA TRBV4-3 CASSQQQGNNSPLHF TGCGCCAGCAGCCAGCAACAGGGAAATAATTCACCCCTCCACTTT
TRBJ1-1 few NA TRBV19 CASSMRRGTTVMNTEAFF TGTGCCAGTAGTATGAGAAGGGGGACAACCGTGATGAACACTGAAGCTTTCTTT
TRBJ1-1 once NA TRBV9 CASSRTPNTEAFF TGTGCCAGCAGCCGGACTCCGAACACTGAAGCTTTCTTT
TRBJ2-3 NA TRBD2 TRBV27 CASSHASGYTDTQYF TGTGCCAGCAGCCATGCTAGCGGATACACAGATACGCAGTATTTT
TRBJ1-1 NA NA TRBV4-3 CASSQEGTPNTEAFF TGCGCCAGCAGCCAAGAGGGGACACCGAACACTGAAGCTTTCTTT
TRBJ1-3 few NA TRBV4-1 CASSQGALISGNTIYF TGCGCCAGCAGCCAAGGGGCCCTAATCTCTGGAAACACCATATATTTT
TRBJ2-3 NA TRBD2 TRBV5-8 CASSSLAGGATDTQYF TGTGCCAGCAGCTCTCTAGCGGGGGGGGCCACAGATACGCAGTATTTT
TRBJ2-7 NA NA TRBV5-1 CASSLEGRPYYEQYF TGCGCCAGCAGCTTGGAGGGGCGCCCTTACTACGAGCAGTACTTC
TRBJ1-4 few NA TRBV6-5 CASSYSTSEDEKLFF TGTGCCAGCAGTTACTCGACTTCTGAGGATGAAAAACTGTTTTTT
TRBJ2-1 NA NA TRBV9 CASSVGANEQFF TGTGCCAGCAGCGTAGGAGCTAATGAGCAGTTCTTC